Detailed here is one T cell receptor (beta chain). This sample was taken from a study of CD8+CD57+ T cells in acquired aplastic anemia. Overall study context: On average, sorted CD4+ and CD8+ cells gave 3 to 4 ug of DNA.

TCR beta VDJ and CDR3 were profiled, and genomic DNA was the template. TCRdb ran MiXCR on the reads and lists one entry per CDR3 protein. The table records hundreds of thousands of distinct CDR3 sequences, around 33% of them present only once. The patients chosen for sequencing had shown expansion of CD8+CD57+ cells (detected by flow cytometry). Every patient was diagnosed with severe acquired aplastic anemia. Patients had undergone no therapy by the time their blood was sampled. Deletions cut 3 bases from V and 3 bases from J, with 9 bases between. Germline-derived CDR1 and CDR2 are LNHDA and SQIVND (reference sequence). This CDR3 has 14 residues.

Material: sorted CD4+, CD8+, or CD8+CD57+ T cells (not recorded which) from PBMCs. The receptor's source is a human donor with aplastic anemia. The chain recombines TRBV19 with TRBJ1-5; no clear D gene. Written as DNA, the CDR3 is TGTGCCAGTAGTATCTCCGCTCTCAATCAGCCCCAGCATTTT. It codes for CASSISALNQPQHF.